The rows below give T cell receptor beta chains drawn from one sample of a study of cytomegalovirus exposure and HLA in healthy donors. Assay: immunoSEQ multiplex PCR; the TCRdb copy retains only in-frame clones and omits some. The profile covers 110,000 or so clones, with nearly 85% appearing a single time and roughly 6% taken by the ten largest. The sequencing sample was made of PBMCs. These receptors originate from a man aged 18 to 35 in good health and CMV-seronegative. The CDR3 runs from the conserved cysteine through the conserved F or W. Rows may omit the clone size; those that give it use once, few, many or a size class.

size	V	J	CDR3
.	TRBV6-1	TRBJ1-1	CAIKTGGLNTEAFF
.	TRBV29-1	TRBJ2-7	CSVTSGTYEQYF
.	TRBV15	TRBJ2-7	CATSPTGGRSYEQYF
.	TRBV19	TRBJ1-1	CASSIFRDRRLVMNTEAFF
.	TRBV7-2	TRBJ1-1	CASSWSGANTEAFF
once	TRBV14	TRBJ2-5	CASSQLAGGRETQYF
.	TRBV11-3	TRBJ2-7	CASSRERQGSGWEQYF
.	TRBV7-9	TRBJ2-7	CSSSPPQGRGLSSYEQYF
.	TRBV4-3	TRBJ2-6	CASSLIQLSGANVLTF
.	TRBV27	TRBJ2-3	CASSFSGLGGRRDTQYF
.	TRBV4-1	TRBJ1-2	CASSQEVDRNYGYTF
.	TRBV19	TRBJ1-2	CASSTQDTAVYGYTF
.	TRBV25-1	TRBJ2-2	CASSEYIGGFGAGELFF
.	TRBV9	TRBJ2-1	CASSTDGWVYEQFF
.	TRBV27	TRBJ2-7	CASSPPPGSGHEQYF
.	TRBV21-1	TRBJ2-1	CASSKEVTKRGPGGNEQFF
.	TRBV27	TRBJ1-1	CASSLRDPNTEAFF
.	TRBV15	TRBJ2-5	CATSWDRDRVETQYF
.	TRBV18	TRBJ2-3	CASSPEIRRGTDTQYF
.	TRBV12-5	TRBJ1-5	CASGLAQDGNQPQHF
few	TRBV19	TRBJ1-1	CASSIGTANTEAFF
.	TRBV4-3	TRBJ2-1	CASSELAGVGEQFF
once	TRBV7-9	TRBJ2-3	CASSSLAGGTTDTQYF
.	TRBV5-4	TRBJ2-1	CASSLEHEQFF
.	TRBV7-2	TRBJ2-5	CASSFKGGQETQYF
.	TRBV7-7	TRBJ2-5	CASSSIAGGRETQYF
.	TRBV6-5	TRBJ2-5	CASSYGSWETQYF
.	TRBV5-1	TRBJ1-5	CASSPQGSNQPQHF
.	TRBV4-1	TRBJ2-7	CASTSSWGPGQGVEQYF
.	TRBV7-9	TRBJ2-1	CASRATSGSFIYNEQFF
.	TRBV2	TRBJ2-7	CASSGGAGGPTYEQYF
.	TRBV7-2	TRBJ1-2	CASSPPGAGGYTF
.	TRBV10-1	TRBJ2-5	CASNHRGQETQYF
.	TRBV6-1	TRBJ2-3	CASSEATSGNWPDTQYF
.	TRBV12-5	TRBJ2-1	CASGPALTSVNYNEQFF
.	TRBV9	TRBJ2-7	CASSAGSSYEQYF
once	TRBV6-4	TRBJ2-1	CASSYPGLARGNEQFF
.	TRBV4-3	TRBJ2-5	CASSLYRDTQETQYF
.	TRBV9	TRBJ2-7	CASSQGLAGLSYEQYF
.	TRBV4-1	TRBJ2-1	CASSRIAGGLLDNEQFF
.	TRBV6-6	TRBJ2-2	CASSYDSGTGELFF
.	TRBV19	TRBJ2-7	CASSATSGPYYEQYF
once	TRBV7-9	TRBJ2-7	CASSSPPRYEQYF
.	TRBV7-9	TRBJ2-7	CASSGFGGGSTHEQYF
.	TRBV11-3	TRBJ2-1	CASSLDGDRAEQFF
.	TRBV30	TRBJ1-4	CAWNRGAEKLFF
.	TRBV19	TRBJ1-5	CASSPLVPSLTGPQHF
.	TRBV6-5	TRBJ1-6	CASSYREHSPLHF
.	TRBV9	TRBJ2-3	CASTASSLRGESDTQYF
.	TRBV6-5	TRBJ1-2	CASSSSRGAYGYTF
.	TRBV7-3	TRBJ2-4	CASSLFGQGVNIQYF
.	TRBV5-1	TRBJ1-3	CASSRGQMGPGNTIYF
.	TRBV7-3	TRBJ2-5	CASSRRTEETQYF
.	TRBV5-4	TRBJ1-6	CASSLGDRGGPYNSPLHF
few	TRBV19	TRBJ1-5	CASSAVDRGQGQPQHF
.	TRBV19	TRBJ2-1	CASSSGASGRYEQFF
.	TRBV7-2	TRBJ2-7	CASSLAAGSYEQYF
.	TRBV27	TRBJ1-4	CASSPGLEKLFF